Listed here are 24 T cell receptor beta chains from one sample, sequenced in a study of T cell changes during pregnancy in multiple sclerosis. Here immunoSEQ multiplex PCR was the method, and the copy in TCRdb shows in-frame clones only, minus some. The top ten clones hold about 0.64% of a sample with under 60,000 clones, about nine tenths of them seen once. The sample consisted of CD4+ T cells from peripheral blood mononuclear cells, taken after pregnancy. These receptor sequences come from a female donor with multiple sclerosis, enrolled in a pregnancy study.

The gene calls are TRBV19 and TRBJ2-5, with 11 positions matching TRBD2. This CDR3 comprises 16 residues. V lost 3 bases to trimming and J lost 2 bases; unmatched junction nucleotides: 5. The germline V gene encodes CDR1 LNHDA and CDR2 SQIVND (reference sequence). In DNA, the CDR3 is TGTGCCAGTAGTATCCCCGGACTAGCGGGTCAAGAGACCCAGTACTTC. It codes for CASSIPGLAGQETQYF.

The count of this clone is one. V gene TRBV7-9 combines with J gene TRBJ1-1, with unresolved D. The CDR3 is 12 residues long. V was trimmed by 9 bases and J by 4 bases, leaving 12 bases between them. Looked up from germline, CDR1 is SEHNR and CDR2 is FQNEAQ (reference sequence). The CDR3 protein is CASFGEGTEAFF. Written as DNA, the CDR3 is TGTGCCAGTTTCGGAGAGGGCACTGAAGCTTTCTTT.

In this sample, this clone turned up a few times. V is TRBV5-4 and J is TRBJ1-1; D not resolved. The CDR3 is 13 residues long. With 3 bases removed from V and 6 bases from J, the gap between germline ends came to 12 bases. Germline V lookup: CDR1 SGHNT, CDR2 YYREEE (reference sequence). For the CDR3, the DNA is TGTGCCAGCAGCTCCCCAGATCTCGCTGAAGCTTTCTTT. It encodes CASSSPDLAEAFF.

The J gene is TRBJ2-1, the V gene TRBV5-5; 7 nucleotides align to TRBD1. The trim removed 2 bases at V and 6 bases at J, leaving 8 bases unmatched. This CDR3 has 15 amino acids. Germline CDR1 SGHKS, CDR2 YYEKEE (reference sequence). CDR3 DNA: TGTGCCAGCAGCTTCTTCGACAGGGATCCCAATGAGCAGTTCTTC. It encodes CASSFFDRDPNEQFF. Looking up the rest from reference TRBV5-5 and TRBJ2-1 gives the full variable domain: DAGVTQSPTHLIKTRGQQVTLRCSPISGHKSVSWYQQVLGQGPQFIFQYYEKEERGRGNFPDRFSARQFPNYSSELNVNALLLGDSALYLCASSFFDRDPNEQFFGPGTRLTVL.

The chain combines TRBV20-1 with TRBJ2-1; no definite D call. V was shortened by 1 base and J by 7 bases, with 2 bases between the two germline ends. The germline V gene has CDR1 DFQATT and CDR2 SNEGSKA (reference sequence). This CDR3 region has 10 residues. This CDR3 reads CSARANEQFF. CDR3 DNA sequence: TGCAGTGCTAGAGCTAATGAGCAGTTCTTC.

The chain uses TRBV5-5 and TRBJ2-1; 10 bases line up with TRBD2. Germline-derived CDR1 and CDR2 are SGHKS and YYEKEE (reference sequence). This CDR3 spans 15 amino acids. After removal of 4 bases from V and 8 bases from J, the junction contained 9 bases not matched to a gene. In DNA, the CDR3 is TGTGCCAGCAGCCACGGGCAGCGGGGGGGCTATGAGCAGTTCTTC. This gives the protein CASSHGQRGGYEQFF.

The V call is TRBV30, the J call TRBJ2-3; D is unresolved. Germline CDR1 GTSNPN, CDR2 SVGIG (reference sequence). CDR3 length: 13 residues. Trimming took 7 bases from V and 2 from J, leaving 13 bases between them. CDR3 loop: CALDGWATDTQYF. The CDR3 DNA is TGTGCCTTGGATGGGTGGGCCACAGATACGCAGTATTTT.

This clone was observed once. V usage is TRBV7-9 and J usage is TRBJ2-7; weak D call: TRBD1 (6 bases). The CDR3 is 17 residues long. V dropped 5 bases and J dropped 1 base, with 21 bases sitting between them. Germline CDR1 reads SEHNR; CDR2 reads FQNEAQ (reference sequence). The chain's CDR3 is CASSAYPTGIGSYEQYF. CDR3 bases: TGTGCCAGCAGCGCGTACCCCACAGGGATTGGGTCCTACGAGCAGTACTTC.

The chain is built from TRBV7-2 and TRBJ1-3; 9 nucleotides match TRBD1. The CDR3 contains 15 residues. The V segment lost 3 bases and the J segment 2 bases; nucleotides outside the gene matches: 2. CDR1 and CDR2 from the germline V gene are SGHTA and FQGNSA. CDR3 region: CASSLGTGPGNTIYF. The CDR3 nucleotides read TGTGCCAGCAGCTTGGGGACAGGGCCTGGAAACACCATATATTTT.

The CDR3 reads CASSLPTVPYEQYF. The DNA of the CDR3 is TGTGCCAGCAGCTTGCCGACAGTTCCCTACGAGCAGTACTTC. The chain employs TRBV7-8 and TRBJ2-7; tentatively, D is TRBD1 (5 bases). This CDR3 has 14 residues. Germline CDR1 and CDR2: SGHVS and FQNEAQ. V lost 3 bases and J 2 bases, leaving 11 bases between the germline ends. The full variable domain, completed using reference TRBV7-8 and TRBJ2-7, is GAGVSQSPRYKVAKRGQDVALRCDPISGHVSLFWYQQALGQGPEFLTYFQNEAQLDKSGLPSDRFFAERPEGSVSTLKIQRTQQEDSAVYLCASSLPTVPYEQYFGPGTRLTVT.

V gene TRBV19 combines with J gene TRBJ2-2; 7 bases are shared with TRBD2. Germline values: CDR1 LNHDA, CDR2 SQIVND (reference sequence). The CDR3 length is 17 residues. The V segment lost 4 bases and the J segment 3 bases; nucleotides outside the gene matches: 11. CDR3 DNA sequence: TGTGCCAGTAGTAGGAGACTAGCCCAACCCCACACCGGGGAGCTGTTTTTT. Protein: CASSRRLAQPHTGELFF.

This clone was seen only a few times. V usage is TRBV2 and J usage is TRBJ1-5, with D hard to call. Trimming took off 3 bases at V and 11 bases at J, with 8 bases between the two ends. CDR3 length: 11 amino acids. The germline V gene has CDR1 SNHLY and CDR2 FYNNEI. In nucleotides, the CDR3 is TGTGCCAGCAGTGAGTTTACGGCCCAGCATTTT. Protein sequence: CASSEFTAQHF.

This rearrangement joins TRBV9 to TRBJ1-1; D possibly corresponds to TRBD1 (6 bases). With 0 bases removed from V and 0 bases from J, the gap between germline ends came to 12 bases. The V gene's germline CDR1 is SGDLS and CDR2 YYNGEE. The CDR3 is made up of 16 amino acids. For the CDR3, the DNA is TGTGCCAGCAGCGTAGGGCAGGGGTTCATGAACACTGAAGCTTTCTTT. Translating it yields CASSVGQGFMNTEAFF.

This clone occurred once. The CDR3 spells CASRSGTGTYEQYF. In nucleotides, the CDR3 is TGTGCCAGCAGATCCGGGACAGGGACCTACGAGCAGTACTTC. The V gene is TRBV6-5, the J gene TRBJ2-7, with 9 bases aligning to TRBD1. With 6 bases clipped from V and 2 bases from J, the junction kept 5 bases outside the gene matches. Per the germline V gene, CDR1 is MNHEY and CDR2 is SVGAGI. This CDR3 is 14 amino acids long.

For the CDR3, the DNA is TGTGCCAGCAGCGTAGGGGAGGGAACACGTTCACCCCTCCACTTT. This sequence encodes CASSVGEGTRSPLHF. The J gene is TRBJ1-6, the V gene TRBV9, with D unclear. From germline, CDR1 is SGDLS and CDR2 YYNGEE. The CDR3 loop spans 15 amino acids. Deletions cut 0 bases from V and 9 bases from J, with 13 bases between.

The chain recombines TRBV9 with TRBJ1-4; the D gene is possibly TRBD1 (5 bases). In germline, CDR1 is SGDLS, CDR2 YYNGEE. Trimming cost V 3 bases and J 9 bases, with 21 bases left between them. The CDR3 is 16 residues long. DNA for the CDR3: TGTGCCAGCAGCGCCCCGGGGGACCCTTCGAAAAAAAAACTGTTTTTT. It specifies CASSAPGDPSKKKLFF.

This clone showed up just once. The chain uses TRBV2 and TRBJ1-5; D is undetermined. Germline CDR1 reads SNHLY; CDR2 reads FYNNEI. Trimming shortened V by 4 bases and J by 4 bases, and 11 bases separated the two germline ends. This CDR3 comprises 14 residues. The CDR3 loop is CASSVGGRNQPQHF. The DNA of the CDR3 is TGTGCCAGCAGTGTCGGAGGAAGGAATCAGCCCCAGCATTTT.

This clone occurred a few times. The rearrangement uses TRBV19 and TRBJ1-2, with 7 positions matching TRBD1. V shed 1 base and J 4 bases; nucleotides not matched to a gene: 3. The CDR3 has 14 residues. Germline CDR1 is LNHDA and CDR2 is SQIVND (reference sequence). CDR3 sequence (DNA): TGTGCCAGTAGTATAGTAGGACAGGCCTATGGCTACACCTTC. This translates into CASSIVGQAYGYTF.

The chain is built from TRBV18 and TRBJ2-5; TRBD1 matches at 8 bases. The CDR3 is made up of 13 amino acids. The germline gives CDR1 KGHSH, CDR2 LQKENI. V was pared by 3 bases and J by 4 bases, with 1 base of the junction left unmatched. DNA for the CDR3: TGTGCCAGCTCACCCACAGGGGGAGAGACCCAGTACTTC. This codes for CASSPTGGETQYF.

This clone has just a few counts. CDR3 region: CASREGLPF. The CDR3, as DNA: TGTGCAAGTCGCGAGGGACTGCCTTTT. V gene TRBV12-2 combines with J gene TRBJ1-3. TRBV12-2 is a known pseudogene. This CDR3 region has 9 residues.

This rearrangement joins TRBV4-3 to TRBJ2-7; 14 positions agree with TRBD2. The CDR3 is made up of 15 amino acids. Germline loops: CDR1 LGHNA, CDR2 YSLEER. V was clipped by 4 bases and J by 4 bases; unmatched bases: 3. The CDR3 reads CASSPRTSGGYEQYF. The CDR3 DNA reads as TGCGCCAGCAGCCCCCGGACTAGCGGGGGGTACGAGCAGTACTTC.

The CDR3 DNA is TGTGCCAGCAGCTCTTCGGACAGGTATAATTCACCCCTCCACTTT. This sequence encodes CASSSSDRYNSPLHF. This chain links TRBV11-1 with TRBJ1-6, with TRBD1 matching over 7 bases. The CDR3 totals 15 residues. CDR1 and CDR2 (germline): SGHAT, FQDESV (reference sequence). Trimming cost V 4 bases and J 4 bases; bases outside gene matches: 4.

This clone was seen only a few times. The chain is built from TRBV7-9 and TRBJ2-7; no firm D call. Trimming stripped 7 bases from V and 7 bases from J, with 11 bases between. CDR3 length: 11 residues. Germline loops: CDR1 SEHNR, CDR2 FQNEAQ (reference sequence). Written as DNA, the CDR3 is TGTGCCAGCAATATCTCGGGTGAGCAGTACTTC. Residues: CASNISGEQYF.

This rearrangement joins TRBV18 to TRBJ2-3; D is possibly TRBD2 (5 bases). The CDR3 spans 13 residues. The V end was cut by 1 base, the J end by 6 bases, with 8 bases between. Germline values: CDR1 KGHSH, CDR2 LQKENI. The CDR3 DNA reads as TGTGCCAGCTCACCACAGAGGGCGGATACGCAGTATTTT. This encodes CASSPQRADTQYF.